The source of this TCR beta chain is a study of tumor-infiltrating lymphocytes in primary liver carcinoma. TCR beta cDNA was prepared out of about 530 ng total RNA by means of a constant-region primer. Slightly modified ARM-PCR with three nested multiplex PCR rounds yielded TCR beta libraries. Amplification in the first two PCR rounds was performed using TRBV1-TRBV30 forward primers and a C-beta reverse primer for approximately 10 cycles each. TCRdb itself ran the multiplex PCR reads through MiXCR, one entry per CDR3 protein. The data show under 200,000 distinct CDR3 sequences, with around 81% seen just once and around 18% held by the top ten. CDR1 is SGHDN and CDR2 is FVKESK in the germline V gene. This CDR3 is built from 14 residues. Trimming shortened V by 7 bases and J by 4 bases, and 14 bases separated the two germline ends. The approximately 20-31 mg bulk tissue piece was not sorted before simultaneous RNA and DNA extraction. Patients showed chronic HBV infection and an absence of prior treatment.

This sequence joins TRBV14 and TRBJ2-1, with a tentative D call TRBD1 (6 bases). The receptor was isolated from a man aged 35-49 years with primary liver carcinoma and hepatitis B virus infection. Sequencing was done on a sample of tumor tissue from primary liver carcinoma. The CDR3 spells CASNRQVGYNEQFF. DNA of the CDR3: TGTGCCAGCAACCGACAGGTGGGGTACAATGAGCAGTTCTTC.